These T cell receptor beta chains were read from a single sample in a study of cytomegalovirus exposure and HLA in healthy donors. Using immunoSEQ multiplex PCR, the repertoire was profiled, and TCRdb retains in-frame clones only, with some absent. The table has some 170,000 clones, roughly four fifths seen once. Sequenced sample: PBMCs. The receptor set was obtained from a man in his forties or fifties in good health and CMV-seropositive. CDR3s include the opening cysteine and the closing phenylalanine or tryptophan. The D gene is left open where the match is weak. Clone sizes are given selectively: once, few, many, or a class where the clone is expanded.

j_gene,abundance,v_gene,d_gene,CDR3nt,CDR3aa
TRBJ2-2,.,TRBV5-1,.,TGCGCCAGCAGCCCCGGGTCTAACACCGGGGAGCTGTTTTTT,CASSPGSNTGELFF
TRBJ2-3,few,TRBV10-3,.,TGTGCCACCCGAAACAGGGACAGCACAGATACGCAGTATTTT,CATRNRDSTDTQYF
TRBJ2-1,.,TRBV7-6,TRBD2,TGTGCCAGCAGCTTAGAGGGACTAGGGGGTGAGCAGTTCTTC,CASSLEGLGGEQFF
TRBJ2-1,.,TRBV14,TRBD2,TGTGCCAGCAGCCAAGGTAGCGGGAGGGCCTGGTCCTACAATGAGCAGTTCTTC,CASSQGSGRAWSYNEQFF
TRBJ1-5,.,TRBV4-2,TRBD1,TGTGCCAGCAGCCAAGACGGTCAGGGGGATCAGCCCCAGCATTTT,CASSQDGQGDQPQHF
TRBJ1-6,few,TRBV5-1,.,TGCGCCAGCAGCTTGGCGCAGGGCCATAATTCACCCCTCCACTTT,CASSLAQGHNSPLHF
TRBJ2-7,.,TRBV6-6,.,TGTGCCAGCAGTTACTCGTGGGCGTACGAGCAGTACTTC,CASSYSWAYEQYF
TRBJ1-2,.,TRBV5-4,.,TGTGCCAGCAGCCTACCTCAGGGGAGCTATGGCTACACCTTC,CASSLPQGSYGYTF
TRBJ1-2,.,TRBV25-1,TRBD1,TGTGCCAGCAGTGAAGCAGGACAGGGGATCGCTGGCTACACCTTC,CASSEAGQGIAGYTF
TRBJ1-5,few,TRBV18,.,TGTGCCAGCTCACCTTCGGACTATCAGCCCCAGCATTTT,CASSPSDYQPQHF
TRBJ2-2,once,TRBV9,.,TGTGCCAGCAGCGTAGGATATAGAGGAACCGGGGAGCTGTTTTTT,CASSVGYRGTGELFF
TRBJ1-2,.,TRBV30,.,TGTGCCTGGGCTCTCGCATCAGTCTATGGCTACACCTTC,CAWALASVYGYTF
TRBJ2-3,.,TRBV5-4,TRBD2,TGTGCCAGCAGCTTCACCGGGACTAGCGGGGGGGTTGCCGATACGCAGTATTTT,CASSFTGTSGGVADTQYF
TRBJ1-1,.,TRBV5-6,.,TGTGCCAGCAGCGGAGACAGTGAAGCTTTCTTT,CASSGDSEAFF
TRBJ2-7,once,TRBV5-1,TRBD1,TGCGCCAGCAGCTCGGGACAGGGTGCCTACGAGCAGTACTTC,CASSSGQGAYEQYF
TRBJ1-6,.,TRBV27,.,TGTGCCAGCAGTCTCCTAACGGGGGGAGATTCACCCCTCCACTTT,CASSLLTGGDSPLHF
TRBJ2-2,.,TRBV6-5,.,TGTGCCAGCAGACTAAGACTAGTCATCGGGGAGCTGTTTTTT,CASRLRLVIGELFF
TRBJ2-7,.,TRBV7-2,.,TGTGCCAGCAGTTCCAGGGTTTCCTACGAGCAGTACTTC,CASSSRVSYEQYF
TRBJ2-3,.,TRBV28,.,TGTGCCAGCAGTTTACTTGATACGCAGTATTTT,CASSLLDTQYF
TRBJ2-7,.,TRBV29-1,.,TGCAGCGTTATACAGGCTGTCGAGCAGTACTTC,CSVIQAVEQYF
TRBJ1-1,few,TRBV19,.,TGTGCCAGTAGTATTTCGGGGGGCGTCACTGAAGCTTTCTTT,CASSISGGVTEAFF
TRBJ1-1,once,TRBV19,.,TGTGCCAGTAGTATTTTATTTGGTCGCGCTGAAGCTTTCTTT,CASSILFGRAEAFF
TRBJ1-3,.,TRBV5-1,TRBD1,TGCGCCAGTAAGAGGGACAGCGTAAACTCTGGAAACACCATATATTTT,CASKRDSVNSGNTIYF
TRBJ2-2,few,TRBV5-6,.,TGTGCCAGCACCCTCATGGGGACACCGAACACCGGGGAGCTGTTTTTT,CASTLMGTPNTGELFF
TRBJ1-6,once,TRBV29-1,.,TGCAGCGTTCAGGGATCTAAGAATTCACCCCTCCACTTT,CSVQGSKNSPLHF
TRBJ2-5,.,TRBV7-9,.,TGTGCCAGCAGCTTATTCAGGGGAAGCGGAGAGACCCAGTACTTC,CASSLFRGSGETQYF
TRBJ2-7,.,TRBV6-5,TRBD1,TGTGCCAGCAGTTACGCCACAGGGGTGGACTACGAGCAGTACTTC,CASSYATGVDYEQYF